Listed below are T cell receptor beta chains from one sample, sequenced in a study. Repertoires were generated with immunoSEQ multiplex PCR, while TCRdb's copy carries only in-frame clones and drops some. Of about 50,000 clones in the sample, approximately 93% were seen once. Specimen: PBMCs. These TCRs come from a man aged 40-55 years with rheumatoid arthritis. CDR3s include the opening cysteine and the closing phenylalanine or tryptophan. The D gene is left open where the match is weak. Only some rows state a clone size, as once, few, many or a class for expanded clones.

clone_size,j_call,v_call,d_call,cdr3_nt,cdr3_aa
-,TRBJ2-7,TRBV7-9,-,TGTGCCAGCAGCTTAGCTTCAGGGGCGGAAGAGCAGTACTTC,CASSLASGAEEQYF
-,TRBJ1-3,TRBV19,TRBD1,TGTGCCAGTAGACGGCGGACAGGGTCAAGTGGAAACACCATATATTTT,CASRRRTGSSGNTIYF
-,TRBJ2-3,TRBV7-3,-,TGTGCCAGCAGCTTATCGGAGATGTGGAGCACAGATACGCAGTATTTT,CASSLSEMWSTDTQYF
-,TRBJ2-7,TRBV11-3,-,TGTGCCAGCAGCGAGGACTGGGGAAGGGAGCAGTACTTC,CASSEDWGREQYF
-,TRBJ1-3,TRBV5-6,-,TGTGCCAGCAGCGGGCAGGGAACTGGAAACACCATATATTTT,CASSGQGTGNTIYF
-,TRBJ1-2,TRBV7-3,-,TGTGCCAGCAGCCTAGGGCCTGGGGATGGCTACACCTTC,CASSLGPGDGYTF
-,TRBJ2-5,TRBV3-1/TRBV3-2,-,TGTGCCAGCAGCCAAGATGGTGGAGTGGAGTTGAAGGAGACCCAGTACTTC,CASSQDGGVELKETQYF
-,TRBJ2-5,TRBV2,-,TGTGCCAGCAGAGACACCACAGGGATCGGAGAGACCCAGTACTTC,CASRDTTGIGETQYF
-,TRBJ1-1,TRBV10-1,-,TGCGCCAGCAGTGAGTCTGCAGGGACTGAAGCTTTCTTT,CASSESAGTEAFF
-,TRBJ1-1,TRBV5-1,-,TGCGCCAGCAGCCAAATTCTGAACACTGAAGCTTTCTTT,CASSQILNTEAFF
-,TRBJ1-1,TRBV7-9,TRBD1,TGTGCCAGCAGCTTAGGGGACAGCGAAGCTTTCTTT,CASSLGDSEAFF
once,TRBJ2-5,TRBV7-2,TRBD2,TGTGCCAGCAGCTTAAAGCGGGGGGCAGAGACCCAGTACTTC,CASSLKRGAETQYF
-,TRBJ1-1,TRBV30,TRBD1,TGTGCCTCGGACAGGGCTGGGAGCATGAACACTGAAGCTTTCTTT,CASDRAGSMNTEAFF
-,TRBJ2-7,TRBV3-1/TRBV3-2,TRBD2,TGTGCCAGCAGCCGGACTAGCGGGAGTCCACCTCCCGAGCAGTACTTC,CASSRTSGSPPPEQYF
few,TRBJ1-5,TRBV27,-,TGTGCCAGCAGTTTTAAAGGCAATCAGCCCCAGCATTTT,CASSFKGNQPQHF
-,TRBJ2-2,TRBV9,TRBD2,TGTGCCAGCAGCGTAGCTCGGAGCGGGAGGAACACCGGGGAGCTGTTTTTT,CASSVARSGRNTGELFF
-,TRBJ1-1,TRBV27,-,TGTGCCAGCACCTTGGGGGGGCCCGGCAATGAAGCTTTCTTT,CASTLGGPGNEAFF
-,TRBJ1-5,TRBV19,TRBD1,TGTGCCAGTAGTATACTACCCCGACAGGGGGGGGCTCAGCCCCAGCATTTT,CASSILPRQGGAQPQHF
-,TRBJ1-2,TRBV7-6,TRBD1,TGTGCCAGCAGCTTAGGACAGGGGGCGGCCTATGGCTACACCTTC,CASSLGQGAAYGYTF
-,TRBJ2-2,TRBV5-6,-,TGTGCCAGCAGCTTATGGGGGAGGTCGACCGGGGAGCTGTTTTTT,CASSLWGRSTGELFF
-,TRBJ2-5,TRBV18,-,TGTGCCAGCTCACATGGGGAATACAGAGAGACCCAGTACTTC,CASSHGEYRETQYF
few,TRBJ2-7,TRBV27,-,TGTGCCAGCAGAAAAGGCCCTATGGGCCCCTCCTACGAGCAGTACTTC,CASRKGPMGPSYEQYF
-,TRBJ2-7,TRBV7-3,TRBD2,TGTGCCAGCAGCTTACTGGGTAGCGGGACCTACGAGCAGTACTTC,CASSLLGSGTYEQYF